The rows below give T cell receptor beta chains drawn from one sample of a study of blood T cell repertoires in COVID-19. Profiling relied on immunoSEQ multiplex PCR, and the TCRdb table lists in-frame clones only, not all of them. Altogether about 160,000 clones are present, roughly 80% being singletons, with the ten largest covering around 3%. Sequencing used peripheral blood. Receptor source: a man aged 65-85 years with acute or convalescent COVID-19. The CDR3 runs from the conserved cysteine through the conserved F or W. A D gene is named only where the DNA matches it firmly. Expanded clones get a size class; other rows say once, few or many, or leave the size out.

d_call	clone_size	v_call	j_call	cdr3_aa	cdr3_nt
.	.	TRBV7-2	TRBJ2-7	CASSLTGYEQYF	TGTGCCAGCAGCTTAACAGGATACGAGCAGTACTTC
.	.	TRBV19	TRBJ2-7	CASSMTATYEQYF	TGTGCCAGTAGTATGACAGCGACCTACGAGCAGTACTTC
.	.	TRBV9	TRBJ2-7	CASSPGQNTYEQYF	TGTGCCAGCAGCCCAGGACAGAATACCTACGAGCAGTACTTC
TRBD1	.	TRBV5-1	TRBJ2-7	CASSRDRPNYEQYF	TGCGCCAGCAGCAGGGACAGGCCAAACTACGAGCAGTACTTC
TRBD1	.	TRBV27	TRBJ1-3	CASSPDRDPGNTIYF	TGTGCCAGCAGTCCGGACAGGGATCCTGGAAACACCATATATTTT
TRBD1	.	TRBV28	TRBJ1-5	CASSTNGDRRTYSNQPQHF	TGTGCCAGCAGTACAAACGGGGACAGGCGGACCTATAGCAATCAGCCCCAGCATTTT
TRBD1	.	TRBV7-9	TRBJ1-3	CASSPGQGSAIYF	TGTGCCAGCAGCCCCGGACAGGGCAGCGCCATATATTTT
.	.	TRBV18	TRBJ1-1	CASQASQGLLHTEAFF	TGTGCCAGCCAAGCGTCTCAGGGGCTCTTGCACACTGAAGCTTTCTTT
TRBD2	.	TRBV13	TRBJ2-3	CASSLTKMIAGGSSYTDTQYF	TGTGCCAGCAGCTTAACTAAGATGATAGCGGGGGGGTCATCTTACACAGATACGCAGTATTTT
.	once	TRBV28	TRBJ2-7	CASAGSYEQYF	TGTGCCAGCGCCGGCTCCTACGAGCAGTACTTC
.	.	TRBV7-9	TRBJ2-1	CASSPGIFNEQFF	TGTGCCAGCAGCCCCGGGATCTTCAATGAGCAGTTCTTC
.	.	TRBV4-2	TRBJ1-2	CASSQSGGGRIYGYTF	TGTGCCAGCAGCCAATCCGGTGGGGGGAGAATCTATGGCTACACCTTC
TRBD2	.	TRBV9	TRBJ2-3	CASSVGSSGRTDTQYF	TGTGCCAGCAGCGTAGGCTCTAGCGGACGCACAGATACGCAGTATTTT
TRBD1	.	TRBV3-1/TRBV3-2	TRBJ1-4	CASSQSEGRDSGLFF	TGTGCCAGCAGCCAAAGTGAGGGAAGGGACAGTGGACTGTTTTTT
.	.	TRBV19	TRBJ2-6	CASSLDSSISSGANVLTF	TGTGCCAGTAGCCTGGACAGCTCGATTAGCTCTGGGGCCAACGTCCTGACTTTC
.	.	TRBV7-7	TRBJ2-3	CASTPLREDTQYF	TGTGCTAGCACCCCGTTGAGGGAAGATACGCAGTATTTT
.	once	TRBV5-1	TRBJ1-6	CASSLGSGSRSPLHF	TGCGCCAGCAGCTTGGGGTCAGGGTCGCGATCACCCCTCCACTTT
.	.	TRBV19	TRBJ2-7	CASTEGGGPYEQYF	TGTGCCAGTACCGAAGGGGGGGGGCCTTACGAGCAGTACTTC
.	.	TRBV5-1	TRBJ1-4	CASSSEGGREKLFF	TGCGCCAGCAGCTCCGAGGGGGGGCGCGAAAAACTGTTTTTT
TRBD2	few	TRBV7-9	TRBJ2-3	CASTDGGAADTQYF	TGTGCCAGTACGGACGGGGGGGCTGCAGATACGCAGTATTTT
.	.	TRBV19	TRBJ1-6	CASSISVYNSPLHF	TGTGCCAGTAGTATCTCGGTCTATAATTCACCCCTCCACTTT
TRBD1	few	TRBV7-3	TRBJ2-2	CASSLFGTGGPSNTGELFF	TGTGCCAGCAGCTTATTCGGGACAGGGGGCCCCTCGAACACCGGGGAGCTGTTTTTT
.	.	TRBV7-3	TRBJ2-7	CASSLTGDEQYF	TGTGCCAGCAGCTTAACCGGGGACGAGCAGTACTTC
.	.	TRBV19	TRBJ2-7	CASSIDQGGDSYEQYF	TGTGCCAGTAGTATAGATCAAGGAGGGGACTCCTACGAGCAGTACTTC
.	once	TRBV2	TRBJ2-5	CANLAVETQYF	TGTGCCAACCTAGCTGTGGAGACCCAGTACTTC
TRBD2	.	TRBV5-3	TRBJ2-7	CARSKHPGLAVPVSYEQYF	TGTGCCAGAAGCAAACATCCGGGACTAGCGGTACCCGTATCCTACGAGCAGTACTTC
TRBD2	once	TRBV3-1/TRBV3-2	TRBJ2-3	CASSRGGGRTDTQYF	TGTGCCAGCAGCCGAGGCGGGGGGAGAACAGATACGCAGTATTTT
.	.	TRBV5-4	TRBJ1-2	CASSFRAGDNYGYTF	TGTGCCAGCAGCTTTAGGGCAGGGGACAACTATGGCTACACCTTC
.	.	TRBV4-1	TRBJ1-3	CASSQDQGAYSGNTIYF	TGCGCCAGCAGCCAAGACCAAGGAGCGTACTCTGGAAACACCATATATTTT
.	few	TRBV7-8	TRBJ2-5	CASSLAAGEETQYF	TGTGCCAGCAGCTTAGCGGCAGGGGAAGAGACCCAGTACTTC
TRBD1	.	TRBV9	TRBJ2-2	CASSITGATGELFF	TGTGCCAGCAGCATAACAGGGGCCACCGGGGAGCTGTTTTTT
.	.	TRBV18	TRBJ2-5	CASSPGMGGLLKETQYF	TGTGCCAGCTCACCAGGTATGGGCGGACTTCTCAAAGAGACCCAGTACTTC
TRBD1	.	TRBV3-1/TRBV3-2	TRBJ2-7	CASSQTGTGVYEQYF	TGTGCCAGCAGCCAAACCGGGACAGGAGTCTACGAGCAGTACTTC
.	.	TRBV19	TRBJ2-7	CASSMTGITYEQYF	TGTGCCAGTAGTATGACCGGGATCACCTACGAGCAGTACTTC
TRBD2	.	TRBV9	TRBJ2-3	CASSVGVLTSGRDTQYF	TGTGCCAGCAGCGTAGGTGTTTTGACTAGCGGGAGGGATACGCAGTATTTT
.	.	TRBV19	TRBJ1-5	CASSTGQPVQPQHF	TGTGCCAGTAGTACCGGACAACCAGTTCAGCCCCAGCATTTT
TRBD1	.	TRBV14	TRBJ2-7	CASSPRTGNEQYF	TGTGCCAGCAGCCCGAGGACAGGGAACGAGCAGTACTTC
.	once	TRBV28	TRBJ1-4	CASTPGVTNEKLFF	TGTGCCAGCACCCCAGGGGTAACTAATGAAAAACTGTTTTTT
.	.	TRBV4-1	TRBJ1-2	CASSVQGLGYTF	TGCGCCAGCAGCGTACAGGGTCTTGGCTACACCTTC
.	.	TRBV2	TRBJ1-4	CASTSVLATNEKLFF	.
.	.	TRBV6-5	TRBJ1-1	CATRASNTEAFF	TGTGCCACCAGGGCCTCTAACACTGAAGCTTTCTTT
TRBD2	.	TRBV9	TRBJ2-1	CASSVSLADYNEQFF	TGTGCCAGCAGCGTAAGTCTAGCGGACTACAATGAGCAGTTCTTC
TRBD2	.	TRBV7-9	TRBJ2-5	CASSLDLSGGLQETQYF	TGTGCCAGCAGCTTAGATCTGAGCGGGGGGCTCCAAGAGACCCAGTACTTC
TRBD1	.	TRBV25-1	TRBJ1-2	CASSGQGGGYTF	TGTGCCAGCAGTGGCCAGGGGGGTGGCTACACCTTC
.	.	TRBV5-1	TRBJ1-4	CASSVSGDGNEKLFF	TGCGCCAGCAGCGTATCAGGGGACGGTAATGAAAAACTGTTTTTT